This TCR beta chain was recovered during a study of T cell responses to AZD1222 COVID-19 vaccine. Whole-study results and caveats: Repertoires in all cases were sampled only once the peak T cell response had passed. A rise in Spike-specific TCR breadth and depth followed two AZD1222 doses. Spike-wide coverage was observed for vaccine-associated CD4 TCRs, with dominant responses at 160-218 and 743-854.

This clone was counted once. The antigen is unknown. The analysis combined second doses at about 4 or about 12 weeks. The CDR3 consists of 14 residues. With 4 bases removed from V and 8 bases from J, the gap between germline ends came to 18 bases. The germline gives CDR1 SGHRS, CDR2 YFSETQ. Measured with immunoSEQ multiplex PCR; TCRdb has only the in-frame clones, and not every one. Here the sample spans around 70,000 clones, 70% to 90% being singletons. The sample consisted of peripheral blood, taken 28 days after the second AZD1222 dose. The chain is built from TRBV5-1 and TRBJ1-2, with D tentatively TRBD1 (5 bases). This receptor was identified in an adult who received the AZD1222 COVID-19 vaccine. This CDR3 is CASSHSRRGDGYTF. The CDR3 DNA is TGCGCCAGCAGCCACTCTAGAAGAGGGGACGGCTACACCTTC. Full variable domain (outside the CDR3, taken from reference TRBV5-1 and TRBJ1-2): KAGVTQTPRYLIKTRGQQVTLSCSPISGHRSVSWYQQTPGQGLQFLFEYFSETQRNKGNFPGRFSGRQFSNSRSEMNVSTLELGDSALYLCASSHSRRGDGYTFGSGTRLTVV.